Following are 32 T cell receptor beta chains from one sample sequenced in a study of T cell responses to AZD1222 COVID-19 vaccine. TCRdb keeps only in-frame clones here, not all; method: immunoSEQ multiplex PCR. The table has 120,000 or so clones, just under 95% seen once. The sequencing here drew on peripheral blood, taken 28 days after the second AZD1222 dose. Source of these receptors: an adult who received the AZD1222 COVID-19 vaccine.

J is TRBJ1-1 and V is TRBV19, with D possibly TRBD1 on 5 matching bases. This CDR3 spans 12 amino acids. The germline V gene encodes CDR1 LNHDA and CDR2 SQIVND (reference sequence). Trimming cost V 5 bases and J 4 bases, with 8 bases left between them. CDR3 nucleotide sequence: TGTGCCAGTAGTCCTGGGGGCACTGAAGCTTTCTTT. Protein sequence: CASSPGGTEAFF.

J is TRBJ1-2 and V is TRBV7-2, with 7 bases identical to TRBD1. The length of the CDR3 is 17 residues. CDR1 SGHTA and CDR2 FQGNSA come from the germline V gene. V lost 5 bases and J lost 8; bases outside the gene matches: 20. CDR3 in DNA: TGTGCCAGCAGCAACCCCGACCTCGGACAGGCCCTTGAAGGCTACACCTTC. Protein product: CASSNPDLGQALEGYTF.

The gene calls are TRBV18 and TRBJ1-2; 7 positions agree with TRBD1. Trimming cost V 5 bases and J 0 bases; bases outside gene matches: 9. This CDR3 comprises 16 residues. Germline-derived CDR1 and CDR2 are KGHSH and LQKENI. Here the CDR3 reads CASSWGRTGTNYGYTF. CDR3 in DNA: TGTGCCAGCTCATGGGGGAGGACAGGAACTAACTATGGCTACACCTTC.

The count of this clone is one. A read error may produce the germline difference seen at one junction end. V gene TRBV9 combines with J gene TRBJ2-1, with a tentative D call TRBD1 (6 bases). The germline CDR1 and CDR2 sequences are SGDLS and YYNGEE. CDR3 length: 17 residues. The CDR3 DNA follows: TGTGCCAGCAGCCCTGTCTACCGGGACAACTCCCACAATGAGCAGTTCTTC. Protein product: CASSPVYRDNSHNEQFF.

V is TRBV10-3 and J is TRBJ1-1; the D is unclear. V was cut by 4 bases and J by 7 bases, with 10 bases left in between. The CDR3 covers 12 residues. Germline V gene data show CDR1 as ENHRY and CDR2 as SYGVKD. CDR3 sequence: CAISGQRSEAFF. DNA for the CDR3: TGTGCCATCAGTGGTCAGCGGAGTGAAGCTTTCTTT.

The rearrangement uses TRBV7-8 and TRBJ1-5, with D possibly TRBD1 on 5 matching bases. This CDR3 has 15 residues. Per germline, CDR1 SGHVS and CDR2 FQNEAQ. Trimming removed 1 base at V and 4 bases at J, with 11 bases between. The CDR3 loop reads CASSLVPGQNQPQHF. The CDR3 DNA reads TGTGCCAGCAGCTTAGTTCCAGGGCAAAATCAGCCCCAGCATTTT.

The sample holds a few counts of this clone. The rearrangement joins TRBV24-1 to TRBJ2-7; possibly TRBD2 for D (6 bases). Deletions cut 1 base from V and 2 bases from J, with 11 bases between. CDR3 size: 15 residues. Per germline, CDR1 KGHDR and CDR2 SFDVKD. The CDR3 reads CATSDFGGEPYEQYF. The CDR3, as DNA: TGTGCCACCAGTGATTTTGGAGGGGAACCCTACGAGCAGTACTTC.

This clone was seen more than once but under ten times. The chain links TRBV6-5 to TRBJ1-4, with D maybe TRBD1 (6 bases). This CDR3 is built from 12 residues. With 2 bases removed from V and 8 bases from J, the gap between germline ends came to 6 bases. The germline V gene has CDR1 MNHEY and CDR2 SVGAGI. The CDR3 DNA follows: TGTGCCAGCAGTTACGGGGGCGAAAAACTGTTTTTT. This translates into CASSYGGEKLFF.

The V and J genes are TRBV5-5 and TRBJ1-4, with D tentatively TRBD1 (5 bases). Germline lookup yields CDR1 SGHKS and CDR2 YYEKEE (reference sequence). V shed 6 bases and J shed 6 bases, with 15 bases lying between them. The CDR3 extends over 14 amino acids. The CDR3 coding sequence is TGTGCCAGCAATCATCGGACGGGGGATGAAAAACTGTTTTTT. It translates to CASNHRTGDEKLFF.

V and J are TRBV19 and TRBJ1-3, with TRBD1 matching over 7 bases. J lost 4 bases, V lost 8 bases, and 11 bases had no gene match. The CDR3 runs to 15 residues. Germline V gene data show CDR1 as LNHDA and CDR2 as SQIVND (reference sequence). The CDR3 spells CASAYRGRSGNTIYF. The CDR3 region has the DNA TGTGCCAGTGCCTACAGGGGAAGGTCCGGAAACACCATATATTTT.

The V call is TRBV2, the J call TRBJ1-6; 8 bases are shared with TRBD1. Germline V CDR1 and CDR2: SNHLY, FYNNEI. Trimming at V came to 8 bases and at J to 6 bases, leaving 6 bases not matched to a gene. This CDR3 region has 14 residues. The CDR3 DNA is TGTGCCAGCCGGACAGGGTCAGTTAATTCACCCCTCCACTTT. Amino acid sequence: CASRTGSVNSPLHF.

The chain combines TRBV30 with TRBJ2-3, with D uncertain. The length of the CDR3 is 14 residues. Germline loops: CDR1 GTSNPN, CDR2 SVGIG (reference sequence). The V gene lost 5 bases and the J gene lost 0 bases, with 12 bases spanning the gap. The DNA for the CDR3 is TGTGCCTGGGCTTACATTATTAGCACAGATACGCAGTATTTT. The encoded protein is CAWAYIISTDTQYF.

This chain uses TRBV10-3 with TRBJ2-5; possibly TRBD1 for D (5 bases). The V gene lost 6 bases and the J gene lost 2 bases, with 16 bases spanning the gap. Germline V gives CDR1 ENHRY, CDR2 SYGVKD. The CDR3 is made up of 15 amino acids. This CDR3 is CAIRTATAHQETQYF. CDR3 DNA sequence: TGTGCCATCAGGACCGCGACAGCACATCAAGAGACCCAGTACTTC.

This chain uses TRBV2 with TRBJ2-1, with D perhaps TRBD1 or TRBD2 (7 bases each). Germline-derived CDR1 and CDR2 are SNHLY and FYNNEI. This CDR3 region has 17 residues. V lost 0 bases to trimming and J lost 7 bases, with 19 bases between them. The CDR3 DNA reads TGTGCCAGCAGTGAAGCTAGCACCTCAGGGGGGGGGAATGAGCAGTTCTTC. Its protein is CASSEASTSGGGNEQFF.

The chain carries TRBV4-3 and TRBJ1-1; weak D call: TRBD1 (5 bases). V shed 0 bases and J shed 8 bases, with 19 bases lying between them. From germline, CDR1 is LGHNA and CDR2 YSLEER. CDR3 length equals 16 residues. The CDR3 sequence is CASSQEWVSGRDEAFF. The CDR3 DNA sequence: TGCGCCAGCAGCCAAGAATGGGTCTCAGGGCGTGACGAAGCTTTCTTT.

The chain has TRBV10-3 and TRBJ1-5; D remains unclear. The CDR3 is 13 residues long. Trimming left V 5 bases short and J 6 bases short, with 11 bases between. CDR1 and CDR2 (germline): ENHRY, SYGVKD. The CDR3 DNA sequence: TGTGCCATCAGTATGCAGGTCTCTCAGCCCCAGCATTTT. This gives the protein CAISMQVSQPQHF.

The V and J genes are TRBV3-1 (or the pseudogene TRBV3-2) and TRBJ1-6; D gene uncertain. The V gene's germline CDR1 is LGHDT and CDR2 YNNKEL (reference sequence). Trimming stripped 0 bases from V and 6 bases from J, with 6 bases between. This CDR3 is 14 amino acids long. CDR3 loop: CASSQEPLNSPLHF. CDR3 nucleotide sequence: TGTGCCAGCAGCCAAGAGCCGCTTAATTCACCCCTCCACTTT.

This chain links TRBV6-2 or TRBV6-3 with TRBJ1-1, with D unresolved. The length of the CDR3 is 14 residues. V lost 0 bases to trimming and J lost 3 bases, with 8 bases between them. Germline values: CDR1 MNHEY, CDR2 SVGEGT. In DNA, the CDR3 is TGTGCCAGCAGTTACTCCCTTGGCGACACTGAAGCTTTCTTT. It codes for CASSYSLGDTEAFF.

The chain carries TRBV30 and TRBJ2-6; D is uncertain. The CDR3 spans 14 residues. Trimming shortened V by 1 base and J by 5 bases, and 9 bases separated the two germline ends. Germline V CDR1 and CDR2: GTSNPN, SVGIG (reference sequence). CDR3 sequence reads: CAWSGLTRANVLTF. CDR3 coding DNA: TGTGCCTGGAGTGGGCTTACCCGGGCCAACGTCCTGACTTTC. Supplemented by reference TRBV30 and TRBJ2-6, the full variable domain reads SQTIHQWPATLVQPVGSPLSLECTVEGTSNPNLYWYRQAAGRGLQLLFYSVGIGQISSEVPQNLSASRPQDRQFILSSKKLLLSDSGFYLCAWSGLTRANVLTFGAGSRLTVL.

DNA for the CDR3: TGTGCCAGCAGCACGGGACAGAACTATGGCTACACCTTC. Its translation: CASSTGQNYGYTF. The chain carries TRBV7-2 and TRBJ1-2, with 7 bases matching TRBD1. The trim removed 5 bases at V and 2 bases at J, leaving 2 bases unmatched. Per germline, CDR1 SGHTA and CDR2 FQGNSA. The CDR3 covers 13 residues.

V is TRBV21-1 and J is TRBJ2-7; TRBD2, as called in the table, went unchecked against the DNA. TRBV21-1 is a pseudogene segment. CDR3 size: 16 residues. The CDR3 sequence: CASAPEWTSGVREQYF. The CDR3, as DNA: TGTGCCAGCGCCCCCGAATGGACTAGCGGGGTTAGAGAGCAGTACTTC.

Concerning this clone: Additional DNA sequences in this sample encode the identical CDR3. The chain employs TRBV29-1 and TRBJ1-1; D gene uncertain. V was clipped by 7 bases and J by 0 bases, with 3 bases between them. The germline V gene has CDR1 SQVTM and CDR2 ANQGSEA. CDR3 length equals 10 residues. The CDR3 sequence: CSGLNTEAFF. CDR3 DNA: TGCAGCGGCCTGAACACTGAAGCTTTCTTT.

The V and J genes are TRBV5-1 and TRBJ2-4; the D gene could be TRBD1 or TRBD2 (5 bases each). Per the germline V gene, CDR1 is SGHRS and CDR2 is YFSETQ. This CDR3 region has 13 residues. Trimming removed 4 bases at V and 8 bases at J, with 13 bases between. CDR3 amino acids: CASSEDVGDIQYF. The CDR3 region has the DNA TGCGCCAGCAGCGAGGACGTGGGGGACATTCAGTACTTC.

This chain connects TRBV7-2 to TRBJ2-1; 12 bases are a match to TRBD2. This CDR3 comprises 17 residues. V lost 5 bases and J lost 6; bases outside the gene matches: 11. Germline V gene data show CDR1 as SGHTA and CDR2 as FQGNSA. The DNA of the CDR3 is TGTGCCAGCAGCCATAGCCCGACTAGCGGGGGTTTCAATGAGCAGTTCTTC. It yields the protein CASSHSPTSGGFNEQFF. The full variable domain, rest sourced from reference TRBV7-2 and TRBJ2-1, is GAGVSQSPSNKVTEKGKDVELRCDPISGHTALYWYRQSLGQGLEFLIYFQGNSAPDKSGLPSDRFSAERTGGSVSTLTIQRTQQEDSAVYLCASSHSPTSGGFNEQFFGPGTRLTVL.

For this clone: The identical CDR3 is also encoded by other nucleotide sequences in the sample. The chain joins TRBV9 to TRBJ1-1; TRBD1 is a possible D gene (6 bases). In germline, CDR1 is SGDLS, CDR2 YYNGEE. This CDR3 spans 14 amino acids. Trimming pared 2 bases from V and 7 bases from J, leaving 15 bases between. The CDR3 protein is CASSVVQGLSEAFF. The CDR3 DNA follows: TGTGCCAGCAGCGTCGTCCAGGGGCTAAGTGAAGCTTTCTTT.

This rearrangement joins TRBV29-1 to TRBJ1-2, with 10 bases matching TRBD1. V gave up 1 base and J gave up 2 bases; unmatched junction bases: 4. From germline, CDR1 is SQVTM and CDR2 ANQGSEA. The CDR3 runs to 15 residues. CDR3 nucleotide sequence: TGCAGCGTTGAAGGACAGGGGGCTAAGAACTATGGCTACACCTTC. Translated, it gives CSVEGQGAKNYGYTF.

The V and J genes are TRBV7-8 and TRBJ1-5; D gene unclear. V was pared by 0 bases and J by 0 bases, with 6 bases between. CDR1 and CDR2 from the germline V gene are SGHVS and FQNEAQ. The CDR3 covers 15 residues. CDR3 coding DNA: TGTGCCAGCAGCTTAGCGGCGCATAGCAATCAGCCCCAGCATTTT. This codes for CASSLAAHSNQPQHF.

Only one count was recorded for this clone. The genes are TRBV20-1 and TRBJ1-2; D is uncertain. The CDR3 sequence is 11 residues long. V lost 1 base to trimming and J lost 8 bases, with 8 bases between them. Germline V gene sequence: CDR1 DFQATT, CDR2 SNEGSKA (reference sequence). CDR3 bases: TGCAGTGCTAGAGGCCTCCTCGGCTACACCTTC. Translated, it gives CSARGLLGYTF.

The J gene is TRBJ2-3, the V gene TRBV18; TRBD1 matches at 10 bases. The CDR3 runs to 15 residues. CDR1 and CDR2 (germline): KGHSH, LQKENI. V trimming: 3 bases; J trimming: 2 bases; junction bases outside the gene matches: 2. The DNA for the CDR3 is TGTGCCAGCTCACCGGGACAGGGGAACACAGATACGCAGTATTTT. This codes for CASSPGQGNTDTQYF.

The chain couples TRBV11-2 to TRBJ2-7, with 7 bases that match TRBD1. Germline values: CDR1 SGHAT, CDR2 FQNNGV. The trim removed 6 bases at V and 6 bases at J, leaving 2 bases unmatched. This CDR3 comprises 11 residues. The CDR3 region has the DNA TGTGCCAGCAGGACAGGGTTCGAGCAGTACTTC. The encoded protein is CASRTGFEQYF.

This clone was counted once. The chain employs TRBV9 and TRBJ2-7; 8 positions agree with TRBD1. Per germline, CDR1 SGDLS and CDR2 YYNGEE. V trimming: 0 bases; J trimming: 3 bases; junction bases outside the gene matches: 8. The CDR3 has 16 residues. The CDR3 reads CASSVGQGLRLYEQYF. The CDR3 DNA sequence: TGTGCCAGCAGCGTAGGACAGGGGCTCCGGCTCTACGAGCAGTACTTC.

In its sample, this clone was seen once. Other DNA sequences within the sample encode an identical CDR3. V is TRBV10-3 and J is TRBJ1-3; no clear D. This CDR3 is 14 amino acids long. Per germline, CDR1 ENHRY and CDR2 SYGVKD. V lost 2 bases to trimming and J lost 0 bases, with 5 bases between them. The CDR3 spells CAISEGGSGNTIYF. CDR3 DNA sequence: TGTGCCATCAGTGAGGGCGGCTCTGGAAACACCATATATTTT.